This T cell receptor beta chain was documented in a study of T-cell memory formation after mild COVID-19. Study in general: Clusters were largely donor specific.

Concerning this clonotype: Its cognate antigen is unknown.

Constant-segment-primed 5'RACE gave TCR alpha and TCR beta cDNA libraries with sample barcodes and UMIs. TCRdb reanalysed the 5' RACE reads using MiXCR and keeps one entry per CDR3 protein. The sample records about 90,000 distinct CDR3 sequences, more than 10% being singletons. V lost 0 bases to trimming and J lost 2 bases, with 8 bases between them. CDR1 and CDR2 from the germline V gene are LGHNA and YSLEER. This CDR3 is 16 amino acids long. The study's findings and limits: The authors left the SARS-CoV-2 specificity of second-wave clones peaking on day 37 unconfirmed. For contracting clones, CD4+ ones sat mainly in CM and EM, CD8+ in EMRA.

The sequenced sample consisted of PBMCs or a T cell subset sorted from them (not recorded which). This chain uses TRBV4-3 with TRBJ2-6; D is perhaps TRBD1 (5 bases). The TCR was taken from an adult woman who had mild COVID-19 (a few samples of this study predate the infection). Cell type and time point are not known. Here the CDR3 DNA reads TGCGCCAGCAGCCAAGATTGGGGCGCTGGGGCCAACGTCCTGACTTTC. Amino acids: CASSQDWGAGANVLTF.